This record covers a single TCR beta chain. What it recognizes is unknown. TCRdb re-derived calls from the reads in MiXCR, one entry per CDR3 protein. The table shows 300,000 to 400,000 distinct CDR3 sequences, with about 28% occurring only once. These data are taken from a study of T cell repertoires in cytomegalovirus infection. For the study at large: CMV epitopes that were recently identified and HLA-C-restricted were used alongside well-studied HLA-B-restricted ones. Indications came from public TCR beta signatures; they pointed to CMV infection and to a matching HLA type.

Whole-study results and caveats: Clonotype analysis showed dominance of the ex vivo response by HLA-C-restricted CMV-specific TCR beta clonotypes. The cumulative frequency of public TCR beta families identified carriers of CMV plus the relevant HLA.

From germline, CDR1 is KGHSH and CDR2 LQKENI. Trimming removed 7 bases from V and 4 bases from J; junction bases left unmatched: 7. CDR3 length: 15 amino acids. This receptor was obtained from a human donor in good health (CMV status not recorded). Some clones in this sample may be carry-over from other donors' samples. V and J are TRBV18 and TRBJ2-1; 10 bases fit TRBD2. The sequenced sample was cultured PBMCs, obtained from culture after CMV antigen stimulation. CDR3: CASLAGLAAYNEQFF. The CDR3 nucleotides are TGTGCCAGCTTAGCCGGACTAGCGGCTTACAATGAGCAGTTCTTC.